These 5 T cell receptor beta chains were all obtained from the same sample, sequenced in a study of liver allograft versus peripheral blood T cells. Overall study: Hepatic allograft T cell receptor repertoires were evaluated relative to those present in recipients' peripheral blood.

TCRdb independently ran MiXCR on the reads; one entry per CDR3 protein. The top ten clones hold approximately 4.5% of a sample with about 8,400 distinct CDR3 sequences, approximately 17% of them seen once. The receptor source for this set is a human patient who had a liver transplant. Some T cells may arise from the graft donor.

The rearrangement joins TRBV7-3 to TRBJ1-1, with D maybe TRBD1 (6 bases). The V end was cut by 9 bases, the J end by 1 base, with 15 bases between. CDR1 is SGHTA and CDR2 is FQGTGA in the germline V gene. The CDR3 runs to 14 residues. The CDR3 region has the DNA TGTGCCAGAAGCGCTCAGGGGAGGAACACTGAAGCTTTCTTT. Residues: CARSAQGRNTEAFF.

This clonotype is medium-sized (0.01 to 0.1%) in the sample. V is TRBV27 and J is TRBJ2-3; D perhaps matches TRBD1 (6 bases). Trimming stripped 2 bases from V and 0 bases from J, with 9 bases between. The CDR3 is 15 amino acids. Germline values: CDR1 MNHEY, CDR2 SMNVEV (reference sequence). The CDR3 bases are TGTGCCAGCAGTTTACAGGGGCCGAGCACAGATACGCAGTATTTT. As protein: CASSLQGPSTDTQYF.

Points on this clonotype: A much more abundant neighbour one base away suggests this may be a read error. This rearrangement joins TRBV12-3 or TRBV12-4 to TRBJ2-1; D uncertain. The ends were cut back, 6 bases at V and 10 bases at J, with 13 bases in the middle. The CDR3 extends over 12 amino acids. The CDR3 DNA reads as TGTGCCAGCAGCCCGCGGCCCTACGAGCAGTTCTTC. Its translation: CASSPRPYEQFF.

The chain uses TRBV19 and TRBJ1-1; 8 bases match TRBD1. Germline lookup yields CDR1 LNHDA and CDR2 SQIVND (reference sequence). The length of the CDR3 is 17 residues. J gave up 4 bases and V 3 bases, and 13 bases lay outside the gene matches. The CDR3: CASSILTSQGAGTEAFF. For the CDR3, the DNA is TGTGCCAGTAGTATTCTAACATCTCAGGGGGCTGGCACTGAAGCTTTCTTT.

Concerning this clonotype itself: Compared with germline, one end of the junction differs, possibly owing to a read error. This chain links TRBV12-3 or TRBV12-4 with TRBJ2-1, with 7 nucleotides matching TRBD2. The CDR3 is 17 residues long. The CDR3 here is CASSSELAPSSYNEKFF. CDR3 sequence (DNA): TGTGCCAGCAGTAGCGAACTAGCGCCAAGCTCCTACAATGAGAAGTTCTTC.